This TCR beta chain came from a study of T cells in tuberculosis (dated by TCRdb to the late 2010s). In the study overall: In the study, CD1B tetramers and high-throughput TCR immunosequencing were combined to characterize T cells specific for the mycobacterial lipid antigen glucose monomycolate (GMM). IGRA-negative adolescents, IGRA-positive adolescents with latent tuberculosis and adults with active tuberculosis, around nine per group, were compared in a South African clinical cohort.

Study-level results and caveats: The smaller NN-distances were partly driven by shorter CDR3-alpha lengths in active tuberculosis patients, and the difference for TCR-beta did not reach statistical significance. Clinical samples were chosen by availability of cryopreserved specimens, and active tuberculosis cases were adults while controls were adolescents. Using GEM motif frequencies, a classifier achieved approximately 72% accuracy, whereas a classifier built on the diverse GMM-specific repertoire got to under 90% accuracy (AUROC about 0.9). Smaller mean NN-distances to GMM-specific TCRs were observed in active tuberculosis TCR-alpha repertoires than in IGRA-negative controls, suggesting clonal expansion of GMM-specific TCRs.

TCR libraries were generated with the immunoSEQ multiplex PCR assay, using TCR-beta and/or TCR-alpha/delta assays for each sample. The amplified TCR libraries were sequenced using the Illumina high-throughput platform. The authors processed their data as follows. Clustering and dimensionality reduction relied on pairwise TCRdist distances among GMM-specific receptors from T cells that were either sorted ex vivo or expanded in vitro. The score assigned to each clinical repertoire was mean NN-distance, meaning the average TCRdist to the nearest 10% of tetramer-positive reference sequences. GEM TCR motif frequency was computed as the fraction of unique TCRs matching known GEM sequences by V/J usage and CDR3 length. Active tuberculosis was classified by linear discriminant analysis with leave-one-out cross-validation, implemented in scikit-learn. Imported from immuneACCESS, the table was reduced by TCRdb to in-frame sequences with V and J called. These copies leave out some clones; in studies compared against another copy, an unresolved V gene accounts for under half, and the cause of the remainder is not known. D and trimming were read from the DNA, whereas the V and J calls and clone size are those reported in that table. The sample table records around 22,000 clones; 95% to 96% of these occur just once. The ten largest clones take up about 8.6% of the sample.

Regarding this clone: Its antigen remains unidentified. Base qualities are not recorded, but no much larger clone differs from it by a single base.

Germline trimming: 1 base from V, 1 base from J; junction bases outside gene matches: 3. Inclusive of the bounding cysteine and phenylalanine, the CDR3 is 17 residues long. Only the CDR3 part of the read is kept: 51 bases, read in frame from the first base. Reading the germline V gene (reference sequence) gives CDR1 SEHNR and CDR2 FQNEAQ. At study entry, adolescents were screened for latent tuberculosis infection using a tuberculin skin test and the QuantiFERON-TB GOLD In-Tube IGRA. Immunosequencing of unsorted cryopreserved PBMC covered, on average, around 91,000 T cells per clinical donor. Eleven high schools in the Worcester region of the Western Cape, South Africa, served as enrollment sites for adolescents aged 12 to 18 years. Some ten M. tuberculosis-infected adolescents and roughly 10 uninfected adolescents were selected, with the two groups matched for age and sex. Adolescent PBMC were isolated from freshly drawn heparinized blood by density centrifugation and cryopreserved.

Material for sequencing was PBMCs. The chain links TRBV7-9 with TRBJ2-6; 8 bases in between match TRBD2. This TCR was recovered from a donor aged 10-29 years with latent tuberculosis or without tuberculosis infection. The CDR3 is CASSLGGGRSGANVLTF. The DNA sequence is TGTGCCAGCAGCTTAGGCGGGGGGAGATCTGGGGCCAACGTCCTGACTTTC.